This paragraph covers one T cell receptor (beta chain) sequence. With 1 base removed from V and 1 base from J, the gap between germline ends came to 7 bases. Germline CDR1 GTSNPN, CDR2 SVGIG (reference sequence). The CDR3 consists of 13 residues. The data were produced by immunoSEQ multiplex PCR, yet TCRdb's version contains in-frame clones alone and is incomplete. The data contain about 340,000 clones, over 85% of them singletons. The source of the sample is a study of brain T cells in children with intractable seizures. The time point is: blood from clinic visit 5 months post-surgery; TSC patient then seizure free.

The input for sequencing was peripheral blood, taken more than 4 months after surgery. This receptor was taken from a boy under two years old with tuberous sclerosis and intractable seizures. J is TRBJ1-1 and V is TRBV30; D is undetermined. The CDR3 loop reads CAWSGRRNTEAFF. The CDR3 DNA sequence: TGTGCCTGGAGTGGCCGGAGGAACACTGAAGCTTTCTTT.